This TCR beta chain was retrieved from a study of T-cell reconstitution after alpha-beta-depleted transplantation in children. The CDR3 extends over 13 amino acids. The trim removed 7 bases at V and 3 bases at J, leaving 6 bases unmatched. CDR1 is SGHRS and CDR2 is YFSETQ in the germline V gene. This clonotype came up a few times. Unique molecular identifiers were built into the TCRbeta library. A single record per CDR3 protein comes from TCRdb applying MiXCR to the PCR reads. The repertoire holds almost 400,000 distinct CDR3 sequences, with roughly 21% as singletons. The sequencing used PBMCs from the stem cell graft donor, collected from the stem cell graft. This receptor was obtained from a human donor who donated a stem cell graft to a child with acute myeloid leukemia. V is TRBV5-1 and J is TRBJ2-5, with 7 bases lining up with TRBD1. CDR3 in amino acids: CASHAGTEETQYF. The DNA for the CDR3 is TGCGCCAGCCACGCCGGGACAGAAGAGACCCAGTACTTC.